This passage covers 5 T cell receptor beta chains from one sample sequenced in a study of blood T cell repertoires in COVID-19 (dated by TCRdb to about 2020). Libraries were made using the immunoSEQ multiplex PCR assay. TCRdb stores this immuneACCESS table with in-frame sequences only. Part of the clones is absent; in the studies checked, under half of the shortfall reflects unresolved V genes, and no reason is known for the rest. The sample includes some 400,000 clones, with roughly four fifths observed a single time. Roughly 1.1% of the sample goes to the ten largest clones. The source material was peripheral blood. Every receptor here comes from a human donor with acute or convalescent COVID-19. The donor label of this sample is uncertain.

Only one count was recorded for this clone. The J gene is TRBJ1-1, the V gene TRBV6-5, with TRBD1 identical over 7 bases. CDR3 length: 15 residues. V trimming: 2 bases; J trimming: 1 base; junction bases outside the gene matches: 4. Germline V lookup: CDR1 MNHEY, CDR2 SVGAGI. In nucleotides, the CDR3 is TGTGCCAGCAGTTACCAGGGGACAGCGAACACTGAAGCTTTCTTT. Protein sequence: CASSYQGTANTEAFF.

This rearrangement joins TRBV19 to TRBJ2-3; 10 positions match TRBD2. V was clipped by 7 bases and J by 4 bases; unmatched bases: 5. The CDR3 is 14 residues long. Per the germline V gene, CDR1 is LNHDA and CDR2 is SQIVND (reference sequence). In DNA, the CDR3 is TGTGCCAGTACCCTAGCGGGAGCTGCAGATACGCAGTATTTT. Amino acid sequence: CASTLAGAADTQYF.

J is TRBJ1-1 and V is TRBV28, with D possibly TRBD1 on 5 matching bases. The V gene lost 6 bases and the J gene lost 1 base, with 18 bases spanning the gap. CDR3 length: 16 residues. Germline-derived CDR1 and CDR2 are MDHEN and SYDVKM. CDR3 in amino acids: CASSSLPGRRNTEAFF. DNA of the CDR3: TGTGCCAGCAGCTCGCTTCCAGGGAGGAGGAACACTGAAGCTTTCTTT.

This chain uses TRBV2 with TRBJ2-7; weak D call: TRBD2 (5 bases). V lost 6 bases to trimming and J lost 2 bases, with 14 bases between them. The germline gives CDR1 SNHLY, CDR2 FYNNEI. The CDR3 is 14 residues long. Here the CDR3 DNA reads TGTGCCAGCAGAGTAGGGCTCGGGGCCTACGAGCAGTACTTC. Its protein product is CASRVGLGAYEQYF. The entire variable domain, with the rest obtained from reference TRBV2 and TRBJ2-7, is as follows: EPEVTQTPSHQVTQMGQEVILRCVPISNHLYFYWYRQILGQKVEFLVSFYNNEISEKSEIFDDQFSVERPDGSNFTLKIRSTKLEDSAMYFCASRVGLGAYEQYFGPGTRLTVT.

There are a few counts of this clone. The V gene is TRBV6-5, the J gene TRBJ1-6; 7 bases align to TRBD1. CDR1 and CDR2 from the germline V gene are MNHEY and SVGAGI. This CDR3 is built from 15 residues. After removal of 0 bases from V and 8 bases from J, the junction contained 4 bases not matched to a gene. The CDR3 loop reads CASSYSTGTYSPLHF. DNA for the CDR3: TGTGCCAGCAGTTACTCGACAGGGACCTATTCACCCCTCCACTTT.